Listed here are 18 T cell receptor beta chains from one sample, sequenced in a study of blood T cell repertoires in COVID-19. Profiling relied on immunoSEQ multiplex PCR, and the TCRdb table lists in-frame clones only, not all of them. Of tens of thousands of clones in the sample, roughly 85% were seen once. The sequenced sample was peripheral blood. The receptors here all came from a human donor in a cohort sampled during active COVID-19.

The V gene is TRBV5-1, the J gene TRBJ2-7, with 7 bases lining up with TRBD1. This CDR3 has 14 amino acids. With 2 bases clipped from V and 6 bases from J, the junction kept 8 bases outside the gene matches. Germline V gives CDR1 SGHRS, CDR2 YFSETQ. CDR3 region: CASSLTSTGTEQYF. The CDR3 region has the DNA TGCGCCAGCAGCTTAACCTCGACAGGGACCGAGCAGTACTTC.

V is TRBV27 and J is TRBJ1-5; perhaps TRBD1 as D (6 bases). The V and J ends lost 6 bases and 5 bases respectively, with 23 bases between them. Per germline, CDR1 MNHEY and CDR2 SMNVEV (reference sequence). The CDR3 has 17 residues. CDR3 DNA: TGTGCCAGCAGATTTAGGGGGATCTGGGGGGGGGATCAGCCCCAGCATTTT. It specifies CASRFRGIWGGDQPQHF.

The V gene is TRBV11-2, the J gene TRBJ2-3; a weak D match, TRBD2 (6 bases). V was trimmed by 5 bases and J by 4 bases, leaving 13 bases between them. The CDR3 has 14 amino acids. Germline CDR1 SGHAT, CDR2 FQNNGV. In DNA, the CDR3 is TGTGCCAGCAGCCCCCGGGGGAAGGCAGATACGCAGTATTTT. This codes for CASSPRGKADTQYF. Filled out from reference TRBV11-2 and TRBJ2-3, the complete variable domain reads EAGVAQSPRYKIIEKRQSVAFWCNPISGHATLYWYQQILGQGPKLLIQFQNNGVVDDSQLPKDRFSAERLKGVDSTLKIQPAKLEDSAVYLCASSPRGKADTQYFGPGTRLTVL.

The genes are TRBV5-1 and TRBJ2-5, with 10 bases aligning to TRBD2. This CDR3 contains 18 residues. Germline V CDR1 and CDR2: SGHRS, YFSETQ. Trimming at V came to 4 bases and at J to 2 bases, leaving 14 bases not matched to a gene. The DNA of the CDR3 is TGCGCCAGCAGCGCAGGGACTAGCGCAAGGAGGGAGCAAGAGACCCAGTACTTC. This translates into CASSAGTSARREQETQYF.

The CDR3 is CASSYSQGTNQPQHF. CDR3 bases: TGTGCCAGCAGTTACTCGCAGGGTACGAATCAGCCCCAGCATTTT. V gene TRBV6-5 combines with J gene TRBJ1-5, with D perhaps matching TRBD1 (5 bases). The CDR3 loop spans 15 amino acids. Trimming shortened V by 0 bases and J by 4 bases, and 10 bases separated the two germline ends. Per the germline V gene, CDR1 is MNHEY and CDR2 is SVGAGI.

J is TRBJ2-5 and V is TRBV5-1; 7 positions match TRBD2. Trimming at V came to 2 bases and at J to 4 bases, leaving 2 bases not matched to a gene. Per the germline V gene, CDR1 is SGHRS and CDR2 is YFSETQ. The CDR3 is 13 amino acids. The CDR3, as DNA: TGCGCCAGCAGCTTTGGCGGGGGAGAGACCCAGTACTTC. This sequence encodes CASSFGGGETQYF.

This clone was seen a handful of times. The chain uses TRBV5-1 and TRBJ1-4; 7 bases are shared with TRBD1. This CDR3 comprises 14 residues. Germline loops: CDR1 SGHRS, CDR2 YFSETQ. V lost 2 bases to trimming and J lost 5 bases; unmatched junction nucleotides: 3. The CDR3 DNA follows: TGCGCCAGCAGCTTTTTACAGGGGAATGAAAAACTGTTTTTT. Translating gives CASSFLQGNEKLFF.

This sequence joins TRBV12-3 or TRBV12-4 and TRBJ1-1; D is uncertain. CDR3 size: 12 residues. V was clipped by 2 bases and J by 8 bases, with 9 bases between them. DNA of the CDR3: TGTGCCAGCAGTTTATTCCCCAGGGAAGCTTTCTTT. Translating gives CASSLFPREAFF.

V usage is TRBV18 and J usage is TRBJ2-7, with 9 nucleotides matching TRBD2. Germline values: CDR1 KGHSH, CDR2 LQKENI. The trim removed 3 bases at V and 2 bases at J, leaving 8 bases unmatched. This CDR3 region has 16 residues. The DNA of the CDR3 is TGTGCCAGCTCACCTCCGACGTCTAGCGGGACCTACGAGCAGTACTTC. Encoded protein: CASSPPTSSGTYEQYF.

J is TRBJ1-1 and V is TRBV7-8; a weak D match, TRBD1 (6 bases). Germline loops: CDR1 SGHVS, CDR2 FQNEAQ. Trimming removed 0 bases from V and 3 bases from J, with 17 bases in between. The CDR3 is 17 residues long. In nucleotides, the CDR3 is TGTGCCAGCAGCTTAGCTGTCGGCAGAAGGGGGTACACTGAAGCTTTCTTT. This translates into CASSLAVGRRGYTEAFF.

This chain links TRBV5-1 with TRBJ1-4; D unclear. The ends were cut back, 4 bases at V and 0 bases at J, with 4 bases in the middle. Germline loops: CDR1 SGHRS, CDR2 YFSETQ. The CDR3 extends over 13 amino acids. CDR3 protein: CASSPATNEKLFF. The CDR3 coding sequence is TGCGCCAGCAGCCCTGCAACTAATGAAAAACTGTTTTTT.

This clone was counted a few times. This chain joins TRBV29-1 and TRBJ2-7; 11 nucleotides align to TRBD1. V lost 0 bases to trimming and J lost 4 bases; unmatched junction nucleotides: 2. The CDR3 totals 14 residues. The germline V gene has CDR1 SQVTM and CDR2 ANQGSEA. DNA of the CDR3: TGCAGCGTTGAAGATCGGGACAGGGGGTACGAGCAGTACTTC. Translating it yields CSVEDRDRGYEQYF.

The chain is built from TRBV18 and TRBJ2-5; tentatively, D is TRBD2 (5 bases). Per germline, CDR1 KGHSH and CDR2 LQKENI. The CDR3 consists of 16 residues. V was pared by 3 bases and J by 3 bases, with 17 bases between. The CDR3 protein is CASSPRFLDGEETQYF. CDR3 sequence (DNA): TGTGCCAGCTCACCCCGATTTCTCGACGGGGAAGAGACCCAGTACTTC.

The rearrangement joins TRBV5-1 to TRBJ2-2; possible D gene TRBD1, 6 bases. The germline CDR1 and CDR2 sequences are SGHRS and YFSETQ. V was clipped by 4 bases and J by 2 bases, with 15 bases between them. The CDR3 spans 16 residues. The CDR3 DNA sequence: TGCGCCAGCAGCACCGGGACAACCTCTAACACCGGGGAGCTGTTTTTT. Its protein is CASSTGTTSNTGELFF.

The rearrangement joins TRBV4-2 to TRBJ1-2, with TRBD1 identical over 9 bases. The CDR3 is 14 amino acids. J lost 4 bases, V lost 3 bases, and 3 bases had no gene match. CDR1 and CDR2 from the germline V gene are LGHNA and YNFKEQ. Written as DNA, the CDR3 is TGTGCCAGCAGCCAGGGGACAGGGACCTATGGCTACACCTTC. It is translated as CASSQGTGTYGYTF.

The V call is TRBV3-1 (or the pseudogene TRBV3-2), the J call TRBJ2-1; D is uncertain. Trimming removed 0 bases from V and 6 bases from J, with 12 bases in between. This CDR3 has 15 amino acids. CDR1 and CDR2 from the germline V gene are LGHDT and YNNKEL (reference sequence). The CDR3 here is CASSQDLGSFNEQFF. CDR3 sequence (DNA): TGTGCCAGCAGCCAAGATCTTGGTAGCTTCAATGAGCAGTTCTTC.

The chain recombines TRBV2 with TRBJ2-7, with TRBD1 identical over 8 bases. Germline V lookup: CDR1 SNHLY, CDR2 FYNNEI. V lost 1 base, J lost 7 bases, and 6 bases stayed unmatched. This CDR3 is 14 amino acids long. The CDR3 spells CASSEVSRGREQYF. The DNA for the CDR3 is TGTGCCAGCAGTGAAGTAAGCAGGGGGCGAGAGCAGTACTTC.

The chain has TRBV7-2 and TRBJ2-7; TRBD2 aligns across 13 bases. Trimming at V came to 5 bases and at J to 7 bases, leaving 14 bases not matched to a gene. Germline CDR1 SGHTA, CDR2 FQGNSA. The CDR3 is 17 residues long. The CDR3 protein is CASSDSGLAGPSGEQYF. The CDR3 coding sequence is TGTGCCAGCAGCGATTCGGGACTAGCGGGACCATCGGGAGAGCAGTACTTC.